Following are 5 T cell receptor beta chains from one sample sequenced in a study of blood T cell repertoires in COVID-19. Assay: immunoSEQ multiplex PCR; the TCRdb copy retains only in-frame clones and omits some. This sample carries 250,000 or so clones, 85% to 90% of them seen once, and the ten largest clones take around 1%. The sample taken for sequencing was PBMCs or T cells enriched from blood (not recorded which). These receptors were taken from a man aged 50 to 59 who had been exposed to COVID-19.

Only a few counts were recorded for this clone. V usage is TRBV24-1 and J usage is TRBJ2-5; D is possibly TRBD1 (6 bases). CDR1 is KGHDR, CDR2 SFDVKD, per germline. The CDR3 consists of 14 residues. V was clipped by 4 bases and J by 1 base, with 9 bases between them. In DNA form, the CDR3 reads TGTGCCACCAGTGACAGGGGTGTCCAAGAGACCCAGTACTTC. As protein: CATSDRGVQETQYF.

The chain combines TRBV11-3 with TRBJ2-1; no clear D. V was pared by 0 bases and J by 4 bases, with 16 bases between. This CDR3 comprises 17 residues. Looked up from germline, CDR1 is SGHNT and CDR2 is YENEEA. This chain's CDR3 is CASSLDQYSPDYNEQFF. The CDR3 coding sequence is TGTGCCAGCAGCTTAGATCAGTATTCACCCGATTACAATGAGCAGTTCTTC.

This chain joins TRBV30 and TRBJ1-4; TRBD1 is a possible D gene (5 bases). Trimming took 5 bases from V and 6 from J, leaving 16 bases between them. CDR1 is GTSNPN and CDR2 is SVGIG in the germline V gene (reference sequence). This CDR3 comprises 14 residues. CDR3 sequence reads: CAWGTPSRDEKLFF. The CDR3 DNA is TGTGCCTGGGGGACGCCAAGTCGGGATGAAAAACTGTTTTTT. The full variable domain, its missing parts supplied by reference TRBV30 and TRBJ1-4, is SQTIHQWPATLVQPVGSPLSLECTVEGTSNPNLYWYRQAAGRGLQLLFYSVGIGQISSEVPQNLSASRPQDRQFILSSKKLLLSDSGFYLCAWGTPSRDEKLFFGSGTQLSVL.

Concerning this clone: The sample contains more than one DNA sequence encoding this CDR3. The CDR3 sequence is CASRTGGRQPQHF. CDR3 sequence (DNA): TGTGCCAGCCGGACAGGGGGCCGTCAGCCCCAGCATTTT. This chain uses TRBV28 with TRBJ1-5; TRBD1 agrees at 11 bases. Germline CDR1 is MDHEN and CDR2 is SYDVKM. The trim removed 8 bases at V and 6 bases at J, leaving 3 bases unmatched. The CDR3 extends over 13 amino acids.

For this clone: A read error may produce the germline difference seen at one junction end. This chain joins TRBV7-2 and TRBJ1-2; D might be TRBD1 (5 bases). The CDR3 loop spans 14 amino acids. Germline CDR1 is SGHTA and CDR2 is FQGNSA. The CDR3 sequence is CASSLDRSRAFHSF. For the CDR3, the DNA is TGTGCCAGCAGCTTAGACCGGAGCAGGGCGTTTCACTCCTTC.